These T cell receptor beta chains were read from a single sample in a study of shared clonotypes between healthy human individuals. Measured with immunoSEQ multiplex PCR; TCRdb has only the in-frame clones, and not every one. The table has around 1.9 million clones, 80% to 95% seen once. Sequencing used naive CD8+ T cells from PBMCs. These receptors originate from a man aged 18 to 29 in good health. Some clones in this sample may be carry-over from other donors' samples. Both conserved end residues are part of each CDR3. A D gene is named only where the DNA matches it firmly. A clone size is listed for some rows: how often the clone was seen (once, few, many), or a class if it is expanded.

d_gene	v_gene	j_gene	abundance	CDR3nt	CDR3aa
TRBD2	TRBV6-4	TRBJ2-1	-	TGTGCCAGCAGTGTCCTAGCGGGTACGGCAGGGGAGCAGTTCTTC	CASSVLAGTAGEQFF
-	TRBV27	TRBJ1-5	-	TGTGCCAGCAGTCAGTTGAGCAATCAGCCCCAGCATTTT	CASSQLSNQPQHF
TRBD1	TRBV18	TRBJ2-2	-	TGTGCCAGCTCACCACCGGCTCCGGGACAGGGGGTCACCGGGGAGCTGTTTTTT	CASSPPAPGQGVTGELFF
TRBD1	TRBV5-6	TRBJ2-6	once	TGTGCCAGCAGTTCGGGGACAGGGTCCGGGGCCAACGTCCTGACTTTC	CASSSGTGSGANVLTF
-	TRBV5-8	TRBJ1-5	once	TGTGCCAGCAGCTTGGACGGGACAATCTGGGATCAGCCCCAGCATTTT	CASSLDGTIWDQPQHF
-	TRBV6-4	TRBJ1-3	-	TGTGCCAGCAGTCCACAGGAGAGCTCTGGAAACACCATATATTTT	CASSPQESSGNTIYF
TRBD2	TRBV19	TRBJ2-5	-	TGTGCCAGTAGTGTAGCGGGAGATGGGGAGACCCAGTACTTC	CASSVAGDGETQYF
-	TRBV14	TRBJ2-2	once	TGTGCCAGCAGCCAACGTCCGGAGGGGGGCGGGGAGCTGTTTTTT	CASSQRPEGGGELFF
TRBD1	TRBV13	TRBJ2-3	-	TGTGCCAGCAGCTTATTAAAGGGGGCAGACCAAGATACGCAGTATTTT	CASSLLKGADQDTQYF
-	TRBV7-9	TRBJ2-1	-	TGTGCCAGCAGCTCTGGGACCGATGAGCAGTTCTTC	CASSSGTDEQFF
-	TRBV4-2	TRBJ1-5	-	TGTGCCAGCAGGCTCGTGGGGAGCAATCAGCCCCAGCATTTT	CASRLVGSNQPQHF
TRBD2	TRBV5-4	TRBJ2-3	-	TGTGCCAGCAGCTACGGACTAGCGGAGCAGTATTTT	CASSYGLAEQYF
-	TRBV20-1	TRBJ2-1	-	TGCAGTGCTGCCTTCCTTGAGCAGTTCTTC	CSAAFLEQFF
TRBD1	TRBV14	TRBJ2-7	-	TGTGCCAGCAGGAGGACAGGGGGCGGGTACGAGCAGTACTTC	CASRRTGGGYEQYF
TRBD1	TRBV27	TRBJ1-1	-	TGTGCCAGCAGTTTATACAGGGGGCGGGTGAACACTGAAGCTTTCTTT	CASSLYRGRVNTEAFF
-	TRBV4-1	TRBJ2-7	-	TGCGCCAGCAGCCAAGACTCCCACTTAATTGCATCCTACGAGCAGTACTTC	CASSQDSHLIASYEQYF
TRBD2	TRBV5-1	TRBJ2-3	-	TGCGCCAGCAGGATGCCTCAGGAGCGGGAGGGCCCGACGAGCACAGATACGCAGTATTTT	CASRMPQEREGPTSTDTQYF
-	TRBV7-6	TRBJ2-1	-	TGTGCCAGCAGCTTAGAAGCACTCGCGCGGCAGTTCTTC	CASSLEALARQFF
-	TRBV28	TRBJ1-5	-	TGTGCCAGCAGTTTGAGGGGGGGCGGTCAGCCCCAGCATTTT	CASSLRGGGQPQHF
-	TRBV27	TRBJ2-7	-	TGTGCCAGCAGTTTAACCAGCGGTATCTACGAGCAGTACTTC	CASSLTSGIYEQYF
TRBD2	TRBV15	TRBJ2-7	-	TGTGCCACCAGCAGAGTGCGGGAGCGGTCCTACGAGCAGTACTTC	CATSRVRERSYEQYF
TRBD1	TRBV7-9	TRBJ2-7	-	TGTGCCAGCAGCCAAACGGACAGGGGCTCCTACGAGCAGTACTTC	CASSQTDRGSYEQYF
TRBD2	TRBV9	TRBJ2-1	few	TGTGCCAGCACACCAGCGGGACTCTCCTACAATGAGCAGTTCTTC	CASTPAGLSYNEQFF
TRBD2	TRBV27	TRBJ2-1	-	TGTGCCACCGGCGCCGGGACTAGCGGGGGGGATGAGCAGTTCTTC	CATGAGTSGGDEQFF
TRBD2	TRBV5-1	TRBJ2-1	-	TGCGCCAGCAGCTTGGACCCGGGAGCGGGAGACGGCAATGAGCAGTTCTTC	CASSLDPGAGDGNEQFF
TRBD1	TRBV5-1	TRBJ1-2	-	TGCGCCAGCAGCTGGACAGGGAACGGTAACGGCTACACCTTC	CASSWTGNGNGYTF
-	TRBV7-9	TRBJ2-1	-	TGTGCCAGCAGCTCACGCGAAGGCGGCGAGCAGTTCTTC	CASSSREGGEQFF
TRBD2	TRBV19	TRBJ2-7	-	TGTGCCAGTAGTTGGCTAGCGGGAGGTCTCTACGAGCAGTACTTC	CASSWLAGGLYEQYF
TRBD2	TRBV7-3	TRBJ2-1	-	TGTGCCAGCAGCCAAACTAGCGGGGGAGACAATGAGCAGTTCTTC	CASSQTSGGDNEQFF
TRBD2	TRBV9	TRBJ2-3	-	TGTGCCAGCAGCGTAGTTTCTAGCGGGAACACAGATACGCAGTATTTT	CASSVVSSGNTDTQYF
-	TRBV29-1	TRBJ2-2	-	TGCAGCGTTGCAAGGCCAGGGACCGGGGAGCTGTTTTTT	CSVARPGTGELFF
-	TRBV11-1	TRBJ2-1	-	TGTGCCAGCAGCCCTACCGGAGGGGCCTACAATGAGCAGTTCTTC	CASSPTGGAYNEQFF
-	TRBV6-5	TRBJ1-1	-	TGTGCCAGCAGTTACTCTAAGGGTCTGAACACTGAAGCTTTCTTT	CASSYSKGLNTEAFF
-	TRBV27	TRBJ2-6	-	TGTGCCAGCAGCGACTACTCTGGGGCCAACGTCCTGACTTTC	CASSDYSGANVLTF
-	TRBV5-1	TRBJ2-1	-	TGCGCCAGCAGCTTGGGACCCGCGGGCAATGAGCAGTTCTTC	CASSLGPAGNEQFF
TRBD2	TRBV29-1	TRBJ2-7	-	TGCAGCGTAGAGCGGGATCGCCCCTACGAGCAGTACTTC	CSVERDRPYEQYF
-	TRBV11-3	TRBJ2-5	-	TGTGCCAGCAGCTTAGAGAGGGGTGGGGAGACCCAGTACTTC	CASSLERGGETQYF
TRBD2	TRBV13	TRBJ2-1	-	TGTGCCAGCAGCGGCACGGGACTAGCGGGAAACGAGCAGTTCTTC	CASSGTGLAGNEQFF
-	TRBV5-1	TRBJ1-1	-	TGCGCCAGCAGCTTAACTGAGAACACTGAAGCTTTCTTT	CASSLTENTEAFF
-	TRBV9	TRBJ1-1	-	TGTGCCAGCAGCCCCCGGGTTACGGTGAACACTGAAGCTTTCTTT	CASSPRVTVNTEAFF
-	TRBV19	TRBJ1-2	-	TGTGCCAGTAGTTCCGGCAGGGAACCCTCCTATGGCTACACCTTC	CASSSGREPSYGYTF
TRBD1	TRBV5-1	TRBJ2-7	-	TGCGCCAGCAGCTTCAACAGGGGCCCCTACGAGCAGTACTTC	CASSFNRGPYEQYF
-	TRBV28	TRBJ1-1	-	TGTGCCAGCAGACAGCCGCCGGGGACTGAAGCTTTCTTT	CASRQPPGTEAFF
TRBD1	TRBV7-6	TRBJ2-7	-	TGTGCCAGCAGCCTATTAGGGGGCGGCTCGGACGAGCAGTACTTC	CASSLLGGGSDEQYF
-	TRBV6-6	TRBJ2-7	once	TGTGCCAGCAGCGAAGGCGGCTACGAGCAGTACTTC	CASSEGGYEQYF
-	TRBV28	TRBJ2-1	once	TGTGCCAGCAGTGGGGGGATCCCCCTGGGGGGGTTCTTC	CASSGGIPLGGFF
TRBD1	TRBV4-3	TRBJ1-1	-	TGCGCCAGCAGCCTAGAGGGACAGGGGAACACTGAAGCTTTCTTT	CASSLEGQGNTEAFF
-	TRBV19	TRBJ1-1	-	TGTGCCATCTCCCTTGGGGGGGGCACTGAAGCTTTCTTT	CAISLGGGTEAFF
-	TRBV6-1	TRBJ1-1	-	TGTGCCAGCAGTGAGTCGCAGGGTAGAACTGAAGCTTTCTTT	CASSESQGRTEAFF